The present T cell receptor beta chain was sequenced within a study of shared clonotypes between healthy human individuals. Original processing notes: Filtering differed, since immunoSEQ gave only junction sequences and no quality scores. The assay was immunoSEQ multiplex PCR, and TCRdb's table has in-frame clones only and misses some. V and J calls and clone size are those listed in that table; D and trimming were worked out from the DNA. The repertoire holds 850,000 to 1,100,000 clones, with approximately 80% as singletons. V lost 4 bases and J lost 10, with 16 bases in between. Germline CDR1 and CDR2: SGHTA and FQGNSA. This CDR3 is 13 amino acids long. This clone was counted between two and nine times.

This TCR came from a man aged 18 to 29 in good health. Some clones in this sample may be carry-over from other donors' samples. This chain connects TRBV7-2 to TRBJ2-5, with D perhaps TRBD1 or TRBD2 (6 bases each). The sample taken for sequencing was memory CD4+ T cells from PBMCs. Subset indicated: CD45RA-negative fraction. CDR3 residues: CASSSSGGGVQYF. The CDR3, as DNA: TGTGCCAGCAGCTCTTCTGGAGGGGGAGTCCAGTACTTC.